This TCR beta chain was sequenced for a study of blood T cell repertoires in COVID-19. About the study: The analysed material was cDNA or gDNA that came from T cells, B-cell-depleted T cells, or PBMCs.

Germline V gene sequence: CDR1 SGHKS, CDR2 YYEKEE (reference sequence). V lost 4 bases and J lost 2; bases outside the gene matches: 11. The CDR3 is made up of 16 amino acids. In the original analysis: The authors estimated nucleated cell counts from reference gene primer amplification. The protocol was immunoSEQ multiplex PCR, while the TCRdb copy is restricted to in-frame clones and leaves out a portion. That table furnishes V, J and clone size, whereas the DNA furnished D and trimming. The table lists roughly 90,000 clones, around 87% of them singletons. J is TRBJ1-2 and V is TRBV5-5, with 7 nucleotides matching TRBD1. The sequenced material came from peripheral blood. The TCR originated in a human donor in a cohort sampled during active COVID-19. The CDR3 coding sequence is TGTGCCAGCAGCCACCCTTCGGGACAGACCAACTATGGCTACACCTTC. Translated, it gives CASSHPSGQTNYGYTF.